This TCR beta chain was recorded in a study of T cell repertoires and HLA-DP antigens. Study as a whole: Average DNA input: around 220 ng for CD137+CD4+ sorts, 900 to 1,500 ng pre-culture.

Negative selection yielded untouched CD4+ T cells of average 97.7% purity. Untouched CD4+ T cells were bead-isolated from PBMC at about 97.7% purity. Sequencing used immunoSEQ multiplex PCR; TCRdb keeps in-frame clones, though not all of them. The sample lists some 110,000 clones, 92% occurring once. As regards this clone: Its specificity is not known.

The sequence was collected from a woman younger than 30 in good health and CMV-seronegative. The sequencing sample was made of CD4+ T cells from PBMCs.

The CDR3 region is CASSRGTSGSLDEQFF. CDR3 DNA: TGTGCCAGCAGTCGAGGGACTAGCGGGAGCCTCGATGAGCAGTTCTTC. The J gene is TRBJ2-1, the V gene TRBV6-4, with 14 bases aligning to TRBD2. From germline, CDR1 is MRHNA and CDR2 SNTAGT. The V segment lost 5 bases and the J segment 8 bases; nucleotides outside the gene matches: 8. The CDR3 is made up of 16 amino acids.